A selection of T cell receptor beta chains follows, all from one sample in a study of control samples from healthy donors and cancer patients. TCRdb keeps only in-frame clones here, not all; method: immunoSEQ multiplex PCR. The table shows almost 90,000 clones, with over 65% occurring only once. Material for sequencing was blood. These receptors were taken from a woman aged 40-49 years in good health. The CDR3 runs from the conserved cysteine through the conserved F or W. The order of the fields is D gene, clone size, J gene, V gene, CDR3 DNA, CDR3 protein. A D gene is named only where the DNA matches it firmly. Some rows have no size entry. The others give once, few or many, or a class for an expanded clone.

.,.,TRBJ2-3,TRBV7-3,TGTGCCAGCAGCCCCCCCTCCGGGGGTGCAGATACGCAGTATTTT,CASSPPSGGADTQYF
.,.,TRBJ2-5,TRBV7-9,TGTGCCAGCAGCTCCTCCTTTAGTTTACACGGGGAGACCCAGTACTTC,CASSSSFSLHGETQYF
.,.,TRBJ1-5,TRBV2,TGTGCCAGCAGTCTAGACGGCTATCAGCCCCAGCATTTT,CASSLDGYQPQHF
.,.,TRBJ2-2,TRBV18,TGTGCCAGCTCAGTACTACAGGGTCGTGACACCGGGGAGCTGTTTTTT,CASSVLQGRDTGELFF
TRBD2,.,TRBJ2-3,TRBV24-1,TGTGCCACCAGTGATTTCGGGACTAGCGGGGCTCTGGACACGCAGTATTTT,CATSDFGTSGALDTQYF
.,.,TRBJ2-7,TRBV6-5,TGTGCCTCACACGGGGGCTACGAGCAGTACTTC,CASHGGYEQYF
TRBD1,.,TRBJ1-3,TRBV27,TGTGCCAGCAGTCCAGGGACAGGGGTCGGAAACACCATATATTTT,CASSPGTGVGNTIYF
.,.,TRBJ1-4,TRBV6-6,TGTGCCAGCAGTTATGGGAGTGAAAAACTGTTTTTT,CASSYGSEKLFF
.,.,TRBJ1-1,TRBV3-1/TRBV3-2,TGTGCCAGCAGCCAAGAGGGCCAGGCCACGAACACTGAAGCTTTCTTT,CASSQEGQATNTEAFF
.,.,TRBJ1-1,TRBV15,TGTGCCACCAGCAGAGAAAGGCAGGAGAACACTGAAGCTTTCTTT,CATSRERQENTEAFF
.,.,TRBJ1-3,TRBV9,TGTGCCAGCAGCCGTCGGGCGGCACCCGGGAGTTATGGAAACACCATATATTTT,CASSRRAAPGSYGNTIYF
.,.,TRBJ1-2,TRBV5-6,TGTGCCAGCAGCTTGCCCCAGGGGTCTAACTATGGCTACACCTTC,CASSLPQGSNYGYTF
TRBD1,.,TRBJ2-7,TRBV30,TGTGCCTGGAGTGCCACAGGGGATTTGGACGAGCAGTACTTC,CAWSATGDLDEQYF
.,few,TRBJ1-1,TRBV30,TGTGCCTGGAGTACTAACACTGAAGCTTTCTTT,CAWSTNTEAFF
.,.,TRBJ2-7,TRBV5-6,TGTGCCAGCAGCTTGGGCCCAGCGGTTTCCTACGAGCAGTACTTC,CASSLGPAVSYEQYF
TRBD2,.,TRBJ2-3,TRBV6-4,TGTGCCAGCAGTGTCGGTTGGCTAGCGGGGGGCACAGATACGCAGTATTTT,CASSVGWLAGGTDTQYF
.,.,TRBJ1-1,TRBV30,TGTGCCTGGAGTGAACAGGCCCTCGAAGCTTTCTTT,CAWSEQALEAFF
.,.,TRBJ1-2,TRBV5-6,TGTGCCAGCAGCTTGCCCAATCCTACTGGCTACACCTTC,CASSLPNPTGYTF
.,.,TRBJ1-2,TRBV7-2,TGTGCCAGCAGCTTAAAGGGGGGACTCTATGGCTACACCTTC,CASSLKGGLYGYTF
.,once,TRBJ2-7,TRBV25-1,TGTGCCAGCAGTGAAGGGCGGAGCCGGCACGAGCAGTACTTC,CASSEGRSRHEQYF
.,.,TRBJ1-1,TRBV3-1/TRBV3-2,TGTGCCAGCAGCCAAGGAGGGGGGGGAGCTTTCTTT,CASSQGGGGAFF
.,.,TRBJ1-5,TRBV5-1,TGCGCCAGCAGCTTGGGAGGGGACTATCAGCCCCAGCATTTT,CASSLGGDYQPQHF
TRBD1,.,TRBJ1-4,TRBV18,TGTGCCAGCTCACATTCTGGGACAGCCGCAGGAAGAGAACTGTTTTTT,CASSHSGTAAGRELFF
.,.,TRBJ1-3,TRBV9,TGTGCCAGCAGCCCAATCTCGGACGGAAGAAGAAGCTCTGGAAACACCATATATTTT,CASSPISDGRRSSGNTIYF
.,.,TRBJ2-2,TRBV29-1,TGCAGCGTTGTAAGCCCGCGGCCAGGGAACACCGGGGAGCTGTTTTTT,CSVVSPRPGNTGELFF
.,once,TRBJ2-7,TRBV6-6,TGTGCCAGCAGTACGGCCCTCGCAGGTGTTTCCTACGAGCAGTACTTC,CASSTALAGVSYEQYF
.,.,TRBJ2-2,TRBV6-4,TGTGCCAGCAGCTACATGGCAGGGAACACCGGGGAGCTGTTTTTT,CASSYMAGNTGELFF
.,many,TRBJ1-5,TRBV5-5,TGTGCCAGCAGCTTGGAAGTCTCGCAGGGAAGACAGCCCCAGCATTTT,CASSLEVSQGRQPQHF